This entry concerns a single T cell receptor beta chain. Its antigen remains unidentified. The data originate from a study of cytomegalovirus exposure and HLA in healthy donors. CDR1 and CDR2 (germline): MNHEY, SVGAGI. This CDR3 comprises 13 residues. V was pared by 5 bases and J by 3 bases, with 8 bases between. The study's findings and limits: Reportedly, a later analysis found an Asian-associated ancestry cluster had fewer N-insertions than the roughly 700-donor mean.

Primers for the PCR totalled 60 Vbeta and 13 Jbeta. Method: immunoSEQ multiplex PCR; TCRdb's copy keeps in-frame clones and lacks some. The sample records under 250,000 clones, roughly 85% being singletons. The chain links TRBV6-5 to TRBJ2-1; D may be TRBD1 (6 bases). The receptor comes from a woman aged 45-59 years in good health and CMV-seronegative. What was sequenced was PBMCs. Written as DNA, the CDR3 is TGTGCCAGCAGTCAGGGGAGCTACAATGAGCAGTTCTTC. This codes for CASSQGSYNEQFF.